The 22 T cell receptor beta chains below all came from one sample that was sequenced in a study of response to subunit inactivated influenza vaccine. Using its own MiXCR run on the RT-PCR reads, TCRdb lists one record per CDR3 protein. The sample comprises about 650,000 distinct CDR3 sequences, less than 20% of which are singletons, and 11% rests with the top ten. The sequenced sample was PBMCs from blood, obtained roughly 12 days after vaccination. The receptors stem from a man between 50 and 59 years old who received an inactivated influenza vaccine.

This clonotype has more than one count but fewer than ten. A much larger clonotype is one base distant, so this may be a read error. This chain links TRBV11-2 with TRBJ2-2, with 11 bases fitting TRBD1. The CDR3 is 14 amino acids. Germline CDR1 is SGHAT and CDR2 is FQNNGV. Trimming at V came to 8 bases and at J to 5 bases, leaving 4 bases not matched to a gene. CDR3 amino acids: CASGRDRGTGELFF. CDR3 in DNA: TGTGCCAGCGGCCGGGACAGGGGGACCGGGGAGCTGTTTTTT. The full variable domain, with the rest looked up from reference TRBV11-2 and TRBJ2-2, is EAGVAQSPRYKIIEKRQSVAFWCNPISGHATLYWYQQILGQGPKLLIQFQNNGVVDDSQLPKDRFSAERLKGVDSTLKIQPAKLEDSAVYLCASGRDRGTGELFFGEGSRLTVL.

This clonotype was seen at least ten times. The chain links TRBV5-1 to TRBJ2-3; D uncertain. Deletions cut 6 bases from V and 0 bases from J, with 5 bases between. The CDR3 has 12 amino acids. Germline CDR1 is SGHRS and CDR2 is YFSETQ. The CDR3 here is CASKASTDTQYF. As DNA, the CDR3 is TGCGCCAGCAAGGCCAGCACAGATACGCAGTATTTT.

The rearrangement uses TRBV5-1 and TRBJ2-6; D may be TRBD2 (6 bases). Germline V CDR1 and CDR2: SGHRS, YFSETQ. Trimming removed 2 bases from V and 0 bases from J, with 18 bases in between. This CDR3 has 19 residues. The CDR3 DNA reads TGCGCCAGCAGCTTAAACCGGGACTCTTTGATCTCTGGGGCCAACGTCCTGACTTTC. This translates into CASSLNRDSLISGANVLTF. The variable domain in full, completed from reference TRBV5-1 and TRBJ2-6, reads KAGVTQTPRYLIKTRGQQVTLSCSPISGHRSVSWYQQTPGQGLQFLFEYFSETQRNKGNFPGRFSGRQFSNSRSEMNVSTLELGDSALYLCASSLNRDSLISGANVLTFGAGSRLTVL.

CDR3 amino acids: CSARPLEGTDTQYF. The CDR3 bases are TGCAGTGCTAGACCCTTGGAGGGCACAGATACGCAGTATTTT. V and J are TRBV20-1 and TRBJ2-3, with D possibly being TRBD2 (5 bases). Trimming took off 2 bases at V and 1 base at J, with 10 bases between the two ends. The CDR3 length is 14 residues. CDR1 DFQATT and CDR2 SNEGSKA come from the germline V gene (reference sequence).

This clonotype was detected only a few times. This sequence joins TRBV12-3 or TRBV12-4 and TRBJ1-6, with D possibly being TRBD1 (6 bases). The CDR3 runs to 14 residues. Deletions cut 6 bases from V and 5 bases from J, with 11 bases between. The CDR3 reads CASRLDSDNSPLHF. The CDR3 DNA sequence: TGTGCCAGCAGGTTGGACAGTGATAATTCACCCCTCCACTTT.

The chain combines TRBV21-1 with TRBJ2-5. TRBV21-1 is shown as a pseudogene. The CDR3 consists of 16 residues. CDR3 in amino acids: CANARVRFRIGETQYF. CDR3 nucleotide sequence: TGTGCCAACGCGAGAGTCAGGTTCCGGATTGGGGAGACCCAGTACTTC.

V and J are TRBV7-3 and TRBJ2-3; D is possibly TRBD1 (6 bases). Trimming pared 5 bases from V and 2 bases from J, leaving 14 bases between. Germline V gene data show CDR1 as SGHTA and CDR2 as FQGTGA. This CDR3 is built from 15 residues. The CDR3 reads CASSTQGPSTDTQYF. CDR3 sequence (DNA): TGTGCCAGCAGCACCCAGGGGCCCTCCACAGATACGCAGTATTTT.

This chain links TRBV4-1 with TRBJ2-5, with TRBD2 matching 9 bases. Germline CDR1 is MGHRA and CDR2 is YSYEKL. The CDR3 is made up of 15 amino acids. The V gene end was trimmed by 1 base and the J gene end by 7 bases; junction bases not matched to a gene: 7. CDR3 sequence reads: CASSQVAGGRTTQYF. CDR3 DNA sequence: TGCGCCAGCAGCCAAGTGGCGGGAGGGCGGACGACCCAGTACTTC.

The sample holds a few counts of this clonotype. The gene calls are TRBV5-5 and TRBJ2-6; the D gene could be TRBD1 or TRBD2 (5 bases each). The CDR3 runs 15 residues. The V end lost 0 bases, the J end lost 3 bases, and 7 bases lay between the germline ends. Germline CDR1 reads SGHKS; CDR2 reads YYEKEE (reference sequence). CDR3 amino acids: CASSLGGFGANVLTF. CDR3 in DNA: TGTGCCAGCAGCTTGGGGGGGTTTGGGGCCAACGTCCTGACTTTC. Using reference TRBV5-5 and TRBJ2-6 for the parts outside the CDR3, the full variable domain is DAGVTQSPTHLIKTRGQQVTLRCSPISGHKSVSWYQQVLGQGPQFIFQYYEKEERGRGNFPDRFSARQFPNYSSELNVNALLLGDSALYLCASSLGGFGANVLTFGAGSRLTVL.

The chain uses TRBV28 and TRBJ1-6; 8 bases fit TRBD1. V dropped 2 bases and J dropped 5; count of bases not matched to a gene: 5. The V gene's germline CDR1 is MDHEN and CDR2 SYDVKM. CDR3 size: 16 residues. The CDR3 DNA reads TGTGCCAGCAGTTTAGTCCAGGGGGCCCATAATTCACCCCTCCACTTT. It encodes CASSLVQGAHNSPLHF.

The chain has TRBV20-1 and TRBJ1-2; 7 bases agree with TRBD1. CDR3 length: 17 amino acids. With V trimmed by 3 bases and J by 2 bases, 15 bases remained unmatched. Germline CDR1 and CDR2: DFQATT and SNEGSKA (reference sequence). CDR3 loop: CSARGNLQEDRNYGYTF. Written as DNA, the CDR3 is TGCAGTGCTAGGGGGAATTTACAAGAGGACAGGAACTATGGCTACACCTTC.

The CDR3 nucleotides read TGTGCCATCAGTCAAGGGGAATATCAGCCCCAGCATTTT. Translation gives CAISQGEYQPQHF. The chain links TRBV10-3 to TRBJ1-5; possible D gene TRBD1, 5 bases. The germline V gene encodes CDR1 ENHRY and CDR2 SYGVKD. This CDR3 has 13 residues. The ends were cut back, 5 bases at V and 5 bases at J, with 10 bases in the middle.

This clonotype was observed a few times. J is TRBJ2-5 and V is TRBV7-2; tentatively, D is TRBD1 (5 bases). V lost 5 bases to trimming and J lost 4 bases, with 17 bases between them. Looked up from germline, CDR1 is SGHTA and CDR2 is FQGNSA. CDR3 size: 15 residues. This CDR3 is CASSRDSIFLETQYF. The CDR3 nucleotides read TGTGCCAGCAGCCGAGACAGCATCTTTCTAGAGACCCAGTACTTC.

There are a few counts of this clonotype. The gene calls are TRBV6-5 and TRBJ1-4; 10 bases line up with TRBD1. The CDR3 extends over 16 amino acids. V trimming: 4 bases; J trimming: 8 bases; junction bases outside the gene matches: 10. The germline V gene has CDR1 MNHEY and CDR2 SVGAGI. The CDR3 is CASSSTGGWNMEKLFF. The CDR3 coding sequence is TGTGCCAGCAGTTCGACAGGGGGCTGGAATATGGAAAAACTGTTTTTT.

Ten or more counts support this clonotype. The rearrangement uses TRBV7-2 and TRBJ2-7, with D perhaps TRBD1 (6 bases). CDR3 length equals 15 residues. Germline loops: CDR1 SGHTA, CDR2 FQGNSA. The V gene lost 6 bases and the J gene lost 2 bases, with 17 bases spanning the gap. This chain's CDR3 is CASRRTVSLAYEQYF. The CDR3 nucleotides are TGTGCCAGCAGGAGGACAGTATCCTTGGCCTACGAGCAGTACTTC.

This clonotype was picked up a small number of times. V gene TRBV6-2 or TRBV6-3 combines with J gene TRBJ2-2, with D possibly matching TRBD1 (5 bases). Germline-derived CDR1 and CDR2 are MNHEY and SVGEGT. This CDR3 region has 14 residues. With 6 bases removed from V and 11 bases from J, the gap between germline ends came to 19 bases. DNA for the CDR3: TGTGCCAGCAGCGCTGACAGACCCCTCGGAGAGCTGTTTTTT. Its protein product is CASSADRPLGELFF.

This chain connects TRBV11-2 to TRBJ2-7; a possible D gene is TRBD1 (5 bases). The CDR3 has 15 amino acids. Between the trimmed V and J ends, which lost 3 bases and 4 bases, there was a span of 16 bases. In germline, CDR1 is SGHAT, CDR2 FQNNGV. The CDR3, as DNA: TGTGCCAGCAGCTTCCGAAGACAGACGACTTACGAGCAGTACTTC. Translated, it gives CASSFRRQTTYEQYF.

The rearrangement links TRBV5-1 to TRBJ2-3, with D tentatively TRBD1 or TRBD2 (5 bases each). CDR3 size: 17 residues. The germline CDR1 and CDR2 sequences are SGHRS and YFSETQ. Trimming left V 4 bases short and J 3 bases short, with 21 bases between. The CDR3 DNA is TGCGCCAGCAGCGCGAATCCCGGGGCGAAACAAACAGATACGCAGTATTTT. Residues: CASSANPGAKQTDTQYF. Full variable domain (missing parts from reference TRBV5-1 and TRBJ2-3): KAGVTQTPRYLIKTRGQQVTLSCSPISGHRSVSWYQQTPGQGLQFLFEYFSETQRNKGNFPGRFSGRQFSNSRSEMNVSTLELGDSALYLCASSANPGAKQTDTQYFGPGTRLTVL.

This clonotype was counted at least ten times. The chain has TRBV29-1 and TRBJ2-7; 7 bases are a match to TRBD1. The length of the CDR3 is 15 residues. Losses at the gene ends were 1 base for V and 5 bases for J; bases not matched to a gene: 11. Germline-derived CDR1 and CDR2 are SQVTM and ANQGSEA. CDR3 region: CSVEGVAGGFNEQYF. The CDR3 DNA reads TGCAGCGTTGAAGGGGTGGCAGGGGGATTTAACGAGCAGTACTTC.

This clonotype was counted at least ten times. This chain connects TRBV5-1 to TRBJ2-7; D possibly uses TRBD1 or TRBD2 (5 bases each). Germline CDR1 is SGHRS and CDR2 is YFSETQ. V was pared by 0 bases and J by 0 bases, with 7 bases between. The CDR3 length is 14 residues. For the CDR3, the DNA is TGCGCCAGCAGCTTGGTCGGGACCTCCTACGAGCAGTACTTC. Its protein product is CASSLVGTSYEQYF.

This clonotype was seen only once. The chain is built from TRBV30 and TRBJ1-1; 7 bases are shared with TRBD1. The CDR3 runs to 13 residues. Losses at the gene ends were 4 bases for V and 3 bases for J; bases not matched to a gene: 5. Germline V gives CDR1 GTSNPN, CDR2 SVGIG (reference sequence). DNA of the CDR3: TGTGCCTGGACCACAGGGGATTACACTGAAGCTTTCTTT. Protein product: CAWTTGDYTEAFF.

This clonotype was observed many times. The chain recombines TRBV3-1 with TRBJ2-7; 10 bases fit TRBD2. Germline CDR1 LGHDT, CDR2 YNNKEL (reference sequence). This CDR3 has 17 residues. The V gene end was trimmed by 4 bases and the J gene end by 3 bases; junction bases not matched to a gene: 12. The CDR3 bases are TGTGCCAGCAGCCGGGATTGGGGGGCTAGCGGGGGCTACGAGCAGTACTTC. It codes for CASSRDWGASGGYEQYF.